This section outlines one T cell receptor (beta chain) sequence together with its context. This sample stems from a study of blood T cell repertoires in COVID-19. In the study overall: In each case, the material was cDNA or gDNA derived from T cells, B-cell-depleted T cells, or PBMCs.

The CDR3 has 14 residues. The V and J ends lost 1 base and 9 bases, in that order; junction bases with no gene match: 6. In germline, CDR1 is LGHDT, CDR2 YNNKEL (reference sequence). In the source study's methods: For nucleated cells, counts were estimated from reference gene primer amplification. Data came from immunoSEQ multiplex PCR; TCRdb stores just in-frame clones and leaves some out. V and J calls and clone size are given by that table; D and trimming were obtained from the DNA. Counted here are 55,000 to 80,000 clones, less than 85% occurring once; the ten biggest clones make up 18%. The chain employs TRBV3-1 (or the pseudogene TRBV3-2) and TRBJ2-1, with 7 bases fitting TRBD1. This receptor was obtained from a woman of 80 years or more with acute or convalescent COVID-19. Sequencing was performed on peripheral blood. CDR3 sequence (DNA): TGTGCCAGCAGCCAAGGACAGGGCTCGGGTGAGCAGTTCTTC. Amino acid sequence: CASSQGQGSGEQFF.